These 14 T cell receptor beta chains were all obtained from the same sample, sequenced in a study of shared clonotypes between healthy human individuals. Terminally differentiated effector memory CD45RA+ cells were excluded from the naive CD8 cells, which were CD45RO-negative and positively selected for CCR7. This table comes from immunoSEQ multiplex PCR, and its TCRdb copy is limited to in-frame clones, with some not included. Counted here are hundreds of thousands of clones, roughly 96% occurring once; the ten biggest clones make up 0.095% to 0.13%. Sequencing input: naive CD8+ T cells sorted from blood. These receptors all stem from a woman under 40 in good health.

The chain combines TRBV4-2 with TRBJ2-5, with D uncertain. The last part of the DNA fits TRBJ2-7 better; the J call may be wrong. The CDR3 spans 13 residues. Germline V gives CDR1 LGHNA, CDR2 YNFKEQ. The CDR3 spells CASSHTGAYEQYF. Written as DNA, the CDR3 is TGTGCCAGCAGCCACACTGGGGCCTACGAGCAGTACTTC.

The CDR3 is CASSSRGVTNEKLFF. The CDR3 bases are TGTGCCAGCAGTTCTCGCGGGGTGACTAATGAAAAACTGTTTTTT. J is TRBJ1-4 and V is TRBV27; no definite D call. Germline CDR1 is MNHEY and CDR2 is SMNVEV (reference sequence). Trimming pared 4 bases from V and 2 bases from J, leaving 11 bases between. The CDR3 length is 15 residues. Combining the CDR3 with reference TRBV27 and TRBJ1-4 gives the whole variable domain EAQVTQNPRYLITVTGKKLTVTCSQNMNHEYMSWYRQDPGLGLRQIYYSMNVEVTDKGDVPEGYKVSRKEKRNFPLILESPSPNQTSLYFCASSSRGVTNEKLFFGSGTQLSVL.

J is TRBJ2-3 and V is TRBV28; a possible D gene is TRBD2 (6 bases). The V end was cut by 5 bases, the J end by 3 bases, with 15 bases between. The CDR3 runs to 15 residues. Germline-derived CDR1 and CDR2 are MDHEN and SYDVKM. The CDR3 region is CASSRSGLATDTQYF. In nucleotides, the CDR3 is TGTGCCAGCAGTCGGAGCGGGCTAGCGACAGATACGCAGTATTTT.

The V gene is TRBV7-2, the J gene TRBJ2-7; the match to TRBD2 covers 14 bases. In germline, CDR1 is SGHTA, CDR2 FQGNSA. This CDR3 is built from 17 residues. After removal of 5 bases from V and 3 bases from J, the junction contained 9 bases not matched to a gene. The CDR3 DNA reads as TGTGCCAGCAGCCCGGGACTAGCGGGAGTTCTTCTCTACGAGCAGTACTTC. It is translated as CASSPGLAGVLLYEQYF.

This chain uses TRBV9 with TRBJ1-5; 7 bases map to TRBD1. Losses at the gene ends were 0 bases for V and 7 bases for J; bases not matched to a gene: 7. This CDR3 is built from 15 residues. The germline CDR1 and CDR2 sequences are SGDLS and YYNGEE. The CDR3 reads CASSVGATGKQPQHF. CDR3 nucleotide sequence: TGTGCCAGCAGCGTAGGGGCGACAGGGAAGCAGCCCCAGCATTTT.

The DNA for the CDR3 is TGTGCCAGCAGTGCCGGGACAGGGATCCCCGGGGAGCTGTTTTTT. As protein: CASSAGTGIPGELFF. This chain joins TRBV6-5 and TRBJ2-2, with TRBD1 identical over 9 bases. In germline, CDR1 is MNHEY, CDR2 SVGAGI. With 5 bases clipped from V and 6 bases from J, the junction kept 7 bases outside the gene matches. CDR3 size: 15 residues.

Here the CDR3 DNA reads TGTGCCACCAGGGACTGGGGGGCCGCGGAGACCCAGTACTTC. Protein: CATRDWGAAETQYF. This chain joins TRBV15 and TRBJ2-5; D is possibly TRBD1 or TRBD2 (6 bases each). V shed 6 bases and J shed 5 bases, with 16 bases lying between them. The CDR3 sequence is 14 residues long. Germline CDR1 is LNHNV and CDR2 is YYDKDF (reference sequence).

CDR3: CASSLPPPTALSGYTF. DNA for the CDR3: TGTGCCAGCAGCTTACCCCCCCCGACTGCCCTATCTGGCTACACCTTC. The chain joins TRBV7-3 to TRBJ1-2; D is unclear. The V gene's germline CDR1 is SGHTA and CDR2 FQGTGA. V was cut by 2 bases and J by 7 bases, with 20 bases left in between. CDR3 length equals 16 residues.

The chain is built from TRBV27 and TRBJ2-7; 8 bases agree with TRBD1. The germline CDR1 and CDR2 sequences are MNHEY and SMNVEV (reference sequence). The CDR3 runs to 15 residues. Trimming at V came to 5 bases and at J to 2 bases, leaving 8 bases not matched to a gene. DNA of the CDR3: TGTGCCAGCAGTGGACAGGGTATTTCTCCCTACGAGCAGTACTTC. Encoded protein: CASSGQGISPYEQYF.

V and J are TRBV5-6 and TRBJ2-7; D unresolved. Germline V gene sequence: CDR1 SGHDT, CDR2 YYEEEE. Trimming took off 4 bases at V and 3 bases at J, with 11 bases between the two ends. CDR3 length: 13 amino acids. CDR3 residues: CASSAQDHYEQYF. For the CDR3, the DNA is TGTGCCAGCAGCGCCCAAGACCACTACGAGCAGTACTTC.

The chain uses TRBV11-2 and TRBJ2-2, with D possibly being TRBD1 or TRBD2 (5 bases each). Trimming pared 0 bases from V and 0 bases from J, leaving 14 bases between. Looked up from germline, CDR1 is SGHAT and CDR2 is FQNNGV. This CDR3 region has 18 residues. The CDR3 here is CASSLDPPVGANTGELFF. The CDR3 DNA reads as TGTGCCAGCAGCTTAGACCCTCCGGTGGGGGCGAACACCGGGGAGCTGTTTTTT. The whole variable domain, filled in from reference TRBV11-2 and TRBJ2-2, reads EAGVAQSPRYKIIEKRQSVAFWCNPISGHATLYWYQQILGQGPKLLIQFQNNGVVDDSQLPKDRFSAERLKGVDSTLKIQPAKLEDSAVYLCASSLDPPVGANTGELFFGEGSRLTVL.

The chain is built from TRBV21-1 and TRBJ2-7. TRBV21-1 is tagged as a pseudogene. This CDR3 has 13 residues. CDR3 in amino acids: CASPGTHAEEQYF. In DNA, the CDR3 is TGTGCCAGCCCCGGGACCCACGCTGAGGAGCAGTACTTC.

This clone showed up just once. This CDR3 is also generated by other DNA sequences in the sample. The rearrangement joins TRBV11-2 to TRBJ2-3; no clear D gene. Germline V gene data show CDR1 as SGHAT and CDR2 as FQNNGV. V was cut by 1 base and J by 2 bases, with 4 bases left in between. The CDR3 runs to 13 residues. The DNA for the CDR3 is TGTGCCAGCAGCTTAGTATCCACAGATACGCAGTATTTT. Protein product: CASSLVSTDTQYF.

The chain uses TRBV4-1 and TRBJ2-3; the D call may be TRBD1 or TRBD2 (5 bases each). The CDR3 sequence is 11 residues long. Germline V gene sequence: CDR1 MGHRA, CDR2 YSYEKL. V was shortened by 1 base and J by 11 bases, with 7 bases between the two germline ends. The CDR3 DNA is TGCGCCAGCAGCCAAGCGGGGCGGCAGTATTTT. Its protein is CASSQAGRQYF.